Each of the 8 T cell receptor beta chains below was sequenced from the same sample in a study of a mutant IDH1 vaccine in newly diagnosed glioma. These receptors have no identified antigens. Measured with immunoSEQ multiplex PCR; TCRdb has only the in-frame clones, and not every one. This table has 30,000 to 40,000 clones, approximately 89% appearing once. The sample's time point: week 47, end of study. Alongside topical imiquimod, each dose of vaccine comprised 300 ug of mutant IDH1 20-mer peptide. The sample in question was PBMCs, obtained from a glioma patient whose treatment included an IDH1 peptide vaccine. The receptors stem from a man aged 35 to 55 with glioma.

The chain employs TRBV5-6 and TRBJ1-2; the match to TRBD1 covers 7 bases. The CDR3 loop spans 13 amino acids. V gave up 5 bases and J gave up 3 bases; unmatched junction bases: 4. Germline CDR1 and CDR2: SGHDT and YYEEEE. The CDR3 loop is CASRETGDYGYTF. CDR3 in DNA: TGTGCCAGCAGGGAAACAGGGGACTATGGCTACACCTTC.

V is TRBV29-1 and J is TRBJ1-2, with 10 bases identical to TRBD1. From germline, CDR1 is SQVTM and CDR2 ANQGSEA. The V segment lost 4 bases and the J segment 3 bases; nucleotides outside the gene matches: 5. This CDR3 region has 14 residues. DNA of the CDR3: TGCAGCGTTGGCGGGGGGACAGGGGACTATGGCTACACCTTC. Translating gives CSVGGGTGDYGYTF.

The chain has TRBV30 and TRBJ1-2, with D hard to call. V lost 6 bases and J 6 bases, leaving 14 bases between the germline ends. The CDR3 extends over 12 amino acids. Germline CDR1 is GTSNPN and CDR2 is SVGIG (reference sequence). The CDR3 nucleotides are TGTGCCTGTCGTTGTTCTTGGGATGGCTACACCTTC. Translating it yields CACRCSWDGYTF.

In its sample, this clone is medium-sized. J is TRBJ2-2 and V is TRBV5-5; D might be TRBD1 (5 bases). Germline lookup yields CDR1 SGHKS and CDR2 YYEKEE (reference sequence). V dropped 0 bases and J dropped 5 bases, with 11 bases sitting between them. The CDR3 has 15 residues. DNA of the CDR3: TGTGCCAGCAGCTTGGCCCCAGGGTTGACCGGGGAGCTGTTTTTT. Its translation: CASSLAPGLTGELFF.

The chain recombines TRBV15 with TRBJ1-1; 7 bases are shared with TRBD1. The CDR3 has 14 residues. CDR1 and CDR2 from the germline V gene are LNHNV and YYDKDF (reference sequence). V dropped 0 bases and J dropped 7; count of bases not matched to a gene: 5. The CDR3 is CATSRDKGAVEAFF. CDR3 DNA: TGTGCCACCAGCAGAGATAAGGGGGCGGTTGAAGCTTTCTTT.

The CDR3 region is CASSSNTIGEGTEAFF. As DNA, the CDR3 is TGTGCCAGCAGTTCAAACACAATTGGAGAGGGCACTGAAGCTTTCTTT. V and J are TRBV28 and TRBJ1-1; D ambiguous. Germline CDR1 reads MDHEN; CDR2 reads SYDVKM. V lost 4 bases and J 4 bases, leaving 19 bases between the germline ends. This CDR3 spans 16 amino acids.

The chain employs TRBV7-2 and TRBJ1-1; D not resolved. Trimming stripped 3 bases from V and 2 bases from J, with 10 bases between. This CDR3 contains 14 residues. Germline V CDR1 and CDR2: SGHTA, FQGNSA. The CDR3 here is CASSLSIRNTEAFF. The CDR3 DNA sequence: TGTGCCAGCAGCTTGTCCATAAGAAACACTGAAGCTTTCTTT.

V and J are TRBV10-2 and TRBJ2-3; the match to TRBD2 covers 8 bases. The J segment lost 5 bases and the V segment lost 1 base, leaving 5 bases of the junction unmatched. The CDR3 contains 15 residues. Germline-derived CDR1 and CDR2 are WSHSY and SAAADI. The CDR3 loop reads CASSELAGFGDTQYF. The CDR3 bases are TGCGCCAGCAGTGAGTTAGCGGGGTTCGGAGATACGCAGTATTTT.